This T cell receptor (beta chain) stems from a study of cytomegalovirus exposure and HLA in healthy donors. Study conclusions and caveats: The authors listed approximately 160 TCR beta chains as cytomegalovirus-associated. In vitro work confirmed that a few CMV-associated chains recognize CMV antigens.

A remark on this clone: The target antigen is unknown.

The assay was immunoSEQ multiplex PCR, and TCRdb's table has in-frame clones only and misses some. The data show about 98,000 clones, with 70% to 90% seen just once and under 4.5% held by the top ten. The sample taken for sequencing was PBMCs. This clonotype was obtained from a woman in her 30s in good health and CMV-seronegative.

The CDR3: CASRTGTLGPQHF. The CDR3 DNA sequence: TGTGCCAGCAGGACAGGGACCTTGGGGCCCCAGCATTTT. This chain joins TRBV6-1 and TRBJ1-5; 7 nucleotides align to TRBD1. In germline, CDR1 is MNHNS, CDR2 SASEGT. This CDR3 is built from 13 residues. V gave up 6 bases and J gave up 9 bases; unmatched junction bases: 8.